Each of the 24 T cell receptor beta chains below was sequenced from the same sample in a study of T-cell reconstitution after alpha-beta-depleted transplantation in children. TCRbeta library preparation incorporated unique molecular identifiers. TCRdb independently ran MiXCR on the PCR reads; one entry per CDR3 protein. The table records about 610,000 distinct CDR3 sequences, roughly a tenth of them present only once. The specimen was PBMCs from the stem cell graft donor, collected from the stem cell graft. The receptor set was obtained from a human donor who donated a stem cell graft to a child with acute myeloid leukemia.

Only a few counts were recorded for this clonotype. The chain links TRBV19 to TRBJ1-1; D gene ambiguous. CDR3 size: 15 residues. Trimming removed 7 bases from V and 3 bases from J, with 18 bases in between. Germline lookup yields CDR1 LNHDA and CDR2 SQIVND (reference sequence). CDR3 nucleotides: TGTGCCAGTACCTGGGGAGGGATCGGGGACACTGAAGCTTTCTTT. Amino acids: CASTWGGIGDTEAFF.

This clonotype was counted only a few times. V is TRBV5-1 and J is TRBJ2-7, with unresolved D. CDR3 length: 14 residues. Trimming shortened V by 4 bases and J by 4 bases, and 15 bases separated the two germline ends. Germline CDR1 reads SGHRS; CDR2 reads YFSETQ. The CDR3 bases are TGCGCCAGCAGCGAAACGGGCCGCTCGTACGAGCAGTACTTC. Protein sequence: CASSETGRSYEQYF. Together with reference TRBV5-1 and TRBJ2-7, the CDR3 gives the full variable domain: KAGVTQTPRYLIKTRGQQVTLSCSPISGHRSVSWYQQTPGQGLQFLFEYFSETQRNKGNFPGRFSGRQFSNSRSEMNVSTLELGDSALYLCASSETGRSYEQYFGPGTRLTVT.

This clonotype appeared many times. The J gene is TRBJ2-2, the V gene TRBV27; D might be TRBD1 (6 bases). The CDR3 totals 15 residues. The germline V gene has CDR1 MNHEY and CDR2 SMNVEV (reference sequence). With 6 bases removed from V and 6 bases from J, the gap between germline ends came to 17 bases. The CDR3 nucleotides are TGTGCCAGCAGATTAGCGACGACAGGCCCCGGGGAGCTGTTTTTT. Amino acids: CASRLATTGPGELFF.

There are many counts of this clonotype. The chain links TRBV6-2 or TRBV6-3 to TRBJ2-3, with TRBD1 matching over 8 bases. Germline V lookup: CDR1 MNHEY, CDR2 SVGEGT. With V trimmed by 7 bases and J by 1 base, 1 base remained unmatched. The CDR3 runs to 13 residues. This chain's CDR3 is CASTGQGTDTQYF. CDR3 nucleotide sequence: TGTGCCAGCACGGGACAGGGCACAGATACGCAGTATTTT.

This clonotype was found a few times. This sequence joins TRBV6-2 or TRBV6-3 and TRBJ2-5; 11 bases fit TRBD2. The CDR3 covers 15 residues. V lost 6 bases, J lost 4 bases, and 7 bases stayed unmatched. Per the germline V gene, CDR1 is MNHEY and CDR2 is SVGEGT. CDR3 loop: CASRTSGSPGETQYF. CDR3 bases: TGTGCCAGCAGAACTAGCGGGAGTCCTGGAGAGACCCAGTACTTC.

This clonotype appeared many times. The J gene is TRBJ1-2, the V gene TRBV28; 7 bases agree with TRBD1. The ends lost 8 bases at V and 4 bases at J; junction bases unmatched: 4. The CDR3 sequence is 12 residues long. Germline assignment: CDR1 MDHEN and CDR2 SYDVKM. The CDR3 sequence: CASRDRAYGYTF. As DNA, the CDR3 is TGTGCCAGCCGAGACAGGGCCTATGGCTACACCTTC.

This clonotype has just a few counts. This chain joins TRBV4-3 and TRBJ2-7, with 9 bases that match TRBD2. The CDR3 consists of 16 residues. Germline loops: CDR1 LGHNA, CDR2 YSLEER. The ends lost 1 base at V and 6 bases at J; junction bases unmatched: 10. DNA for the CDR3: TGCGCCAGCAGCCAAGGAGGACTAGCGCCCGAGGGCGAGCAGTACTTC. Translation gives CASSQGGLAPEGEQYF.

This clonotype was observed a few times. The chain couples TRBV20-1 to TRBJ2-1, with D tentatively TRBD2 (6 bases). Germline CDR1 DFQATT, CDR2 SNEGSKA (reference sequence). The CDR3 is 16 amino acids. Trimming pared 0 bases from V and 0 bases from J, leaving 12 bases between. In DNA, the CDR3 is TGCAGTGCTAGAGACCTCCGGGGGAACTCCTACAATGAGCAGTTCTTC. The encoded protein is CSARDLRGNSYNEQFF.

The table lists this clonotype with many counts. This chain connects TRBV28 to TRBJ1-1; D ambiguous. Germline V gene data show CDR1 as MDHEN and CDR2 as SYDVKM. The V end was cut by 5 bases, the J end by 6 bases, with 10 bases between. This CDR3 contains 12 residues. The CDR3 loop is CASSVTTAEAFF. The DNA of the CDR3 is TGTGCCAGCAGTGTTACAACGGCTGAAGCTTTCTTT.

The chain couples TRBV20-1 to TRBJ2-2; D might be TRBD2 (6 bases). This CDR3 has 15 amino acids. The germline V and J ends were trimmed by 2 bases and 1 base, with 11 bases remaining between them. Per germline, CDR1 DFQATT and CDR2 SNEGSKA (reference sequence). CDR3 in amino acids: CSARNRRENTGELFF. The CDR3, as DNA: TGCAGTGCTAGAAATCGGCGGGAGAACACCGGGGAGCTGTTTTTT.

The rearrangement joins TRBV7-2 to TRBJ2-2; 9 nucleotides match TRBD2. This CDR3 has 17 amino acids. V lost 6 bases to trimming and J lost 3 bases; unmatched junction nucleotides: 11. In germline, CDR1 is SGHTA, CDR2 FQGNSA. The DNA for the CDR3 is TGTGCCAGCAGGCGACATAGCGGGGGAGGGGACACCGGGGAGCTGTTTTTT. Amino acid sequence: CASRRHSGGGDTGELFF. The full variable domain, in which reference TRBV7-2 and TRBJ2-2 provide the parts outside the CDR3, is GAGVSQSPSNKVTEKGKDVELRCDPISGHTALYWYRQSLGQGLEFLIYFQGNSAPDKSGLPSDRFSAERTGGSVSTLTIQRTQQEDSAVYLCASRRHSGGGDTGELFFGEGSRLTVL.

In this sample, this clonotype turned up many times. The chain's CDR3 is CAWGWGAEAFF. CDR3 nucleotide sequence: TGTGCCTGGGGGTGGGGAGCTGAAGCTTTCTTT. The chain uses TRBV30 and TRBJ1-1; D is uncertain. V was trimmed by 5 bases and J by 6 bases, leaving 10 bases between them. Germline V gives CDR1 GTSNPN, CDR2 SVGIG (reference sequence). This CDR3 has 11 amino acids.

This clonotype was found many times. The CDR3 sequence is CASSYRENTGELFF. As DNA, the CDR3 is TGTGCCAGCAGTTACAGGGAGAACACCGGGGAGCTGTTTTTT. The V gene is TRBV27, the J gene TRBJ2-2; the D gene is possibly TRBD1 (6 bases). CDR1 MNHEY and CDR2 SMNVEV come from the germline V gene (reference sequence). The CDR3 extends over 14 amino acids. Trimming pared 4 bases from V and 1 base from J, leaving 7 bases between.

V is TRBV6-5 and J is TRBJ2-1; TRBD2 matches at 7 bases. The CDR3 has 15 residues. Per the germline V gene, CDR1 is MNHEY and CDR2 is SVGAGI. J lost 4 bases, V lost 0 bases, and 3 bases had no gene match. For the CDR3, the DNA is TGTGCCAGCAGTTACTCGACTAGCAGTTACAATGAGCAGTTCTTC. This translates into CASSYSTSSYNEQFF.

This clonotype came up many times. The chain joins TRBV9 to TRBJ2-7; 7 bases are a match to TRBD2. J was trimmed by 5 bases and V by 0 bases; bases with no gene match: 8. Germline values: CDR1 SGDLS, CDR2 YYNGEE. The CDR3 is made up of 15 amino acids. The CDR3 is CASSVGGGSINEQYF. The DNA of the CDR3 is TGTGCCAGCAGCGTAGGAGGCGGGAGTATTAACGAGCAGTACTTC.

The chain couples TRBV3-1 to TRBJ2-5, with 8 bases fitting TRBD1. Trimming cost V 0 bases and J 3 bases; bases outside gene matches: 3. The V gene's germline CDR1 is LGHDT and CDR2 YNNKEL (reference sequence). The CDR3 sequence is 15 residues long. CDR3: CASSQDPTGEETQYF. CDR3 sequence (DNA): TGTGCCAGCAGCCAAGATCCGACAGGGGAAGAGACCCAGTACTTC.

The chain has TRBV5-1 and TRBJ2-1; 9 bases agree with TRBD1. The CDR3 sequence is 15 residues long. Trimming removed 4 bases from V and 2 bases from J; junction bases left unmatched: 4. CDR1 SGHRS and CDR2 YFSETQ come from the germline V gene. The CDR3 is CASSAGDRAYNEQFF. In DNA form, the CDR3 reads TGCGCCAGCAGCGCGGGGGACAGGGCCTACAATGAGCAGTTCTTC.

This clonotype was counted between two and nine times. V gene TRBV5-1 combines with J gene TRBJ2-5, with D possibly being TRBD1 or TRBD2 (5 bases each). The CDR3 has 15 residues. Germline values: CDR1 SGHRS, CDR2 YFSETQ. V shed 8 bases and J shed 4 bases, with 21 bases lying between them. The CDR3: CARGPRVLGIETQYF. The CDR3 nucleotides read TGCGCCAGGGGACCGCGGGTTCTCGGGATAGAGACCCAGTACTTC. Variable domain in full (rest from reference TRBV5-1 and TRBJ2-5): KAGVTQTPRYLIKTRGQQVTLSCSPISGHRSVSWYQQTPGQGLQFLFEYFSETQRNKGNFPGRFSGRQFSNSRSEMNVSTLELGDSALYLCARGPRVLGIETQYFGPGTRLLVL.

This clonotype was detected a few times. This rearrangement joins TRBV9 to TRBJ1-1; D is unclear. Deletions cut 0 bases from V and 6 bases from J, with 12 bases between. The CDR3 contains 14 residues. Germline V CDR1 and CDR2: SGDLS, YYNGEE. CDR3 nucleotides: TGTGCCAGCAGCGTAGGGTCGGCCTTCCCTGAAGCTTTCTTT. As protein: CASSVGSAFPEAFF.

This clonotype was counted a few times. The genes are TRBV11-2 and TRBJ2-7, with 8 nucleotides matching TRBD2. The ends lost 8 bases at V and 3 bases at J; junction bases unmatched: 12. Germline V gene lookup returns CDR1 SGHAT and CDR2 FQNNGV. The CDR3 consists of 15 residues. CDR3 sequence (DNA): TGTGCCAGCGGTCCCCTAAGCGGGAGCTTCTACGAGCAGTACTTC. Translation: CASGPLSGSFYEQYF.

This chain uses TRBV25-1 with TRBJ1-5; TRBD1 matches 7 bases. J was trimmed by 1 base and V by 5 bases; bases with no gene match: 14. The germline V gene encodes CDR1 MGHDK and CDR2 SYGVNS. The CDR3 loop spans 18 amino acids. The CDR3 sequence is CASSTRGATGMSNQPQHF. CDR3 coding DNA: TGTGCCAGCAGTACACGGGGGGCGACAGGGATGAGCAATCAGCCCCAGCATTTT.

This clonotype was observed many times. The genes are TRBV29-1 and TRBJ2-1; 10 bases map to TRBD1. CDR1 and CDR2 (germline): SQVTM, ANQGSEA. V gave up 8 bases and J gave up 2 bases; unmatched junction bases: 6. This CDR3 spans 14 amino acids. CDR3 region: CSHAGTGAYNEQFF. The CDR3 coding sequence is TGCAGCCATGCAGGGACAGGGGCCTACAATGAGCAGTTCTTC.

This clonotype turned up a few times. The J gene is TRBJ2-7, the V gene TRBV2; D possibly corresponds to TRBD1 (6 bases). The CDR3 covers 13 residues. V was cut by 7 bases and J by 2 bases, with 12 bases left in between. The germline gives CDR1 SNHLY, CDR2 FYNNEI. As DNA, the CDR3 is TGTGCCAGCACAACAGGGCCGACCTACGAGCAGTACTTC. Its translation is CASTTGPTYEQYF.

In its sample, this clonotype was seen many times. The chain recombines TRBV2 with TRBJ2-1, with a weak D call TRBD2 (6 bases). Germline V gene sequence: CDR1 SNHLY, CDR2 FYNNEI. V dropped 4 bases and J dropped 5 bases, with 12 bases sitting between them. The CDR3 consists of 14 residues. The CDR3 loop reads CASSGQGGNNEQFF. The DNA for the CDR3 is TGTGCCAGCAGTGGACAAGGCGGGAACAATGAGCAGTTCTTC.